The entry that follows covers one TCR beta chain sequence. Its cognate antigen is unknown. Germline V gene data show CDR1 as SGHRS and CDR2 as YFSETQ. The junction had 6 bases not matched to a gene; V was cut back by 2 bases and J by 11 bases. CDR3 size: 12 residues. This specimen comes from a study of cytomegalovirus exposure and HLA in healthy donors. Findings of the study overall: In vitro data verified a few CMV-associated chains as specific for CMV antigens. Later, TCR association rates were found to vary by HLA locus, highest for DRB1 and lowest for HLA-C.

Researchers ran the PCR with 60 Vbeta and 13 Jbeta primers. Profiling relied on immunoSEQ multiplex PCR, and the TCRdb table lists in-frame clones only, not all of them. Seen here are 100,000 or so clones, less than 80% observed once, and the top ten hold 2.1%. This clonotype was sampled from a man aged 30 to 45 in good health and CMV-seronegative. Sequencing was performed on PBMCs. The chain combines TRBV5-1 with TRBJ2-7; 8 positions match TRBD1. The CDR3 region has the DNA TGCGCCAGCAGCTTACCGGACAGGGATAAGTACTTC. It is translated as CASSLPDRDKYF.